The 29 T cell receptor beta chains below come from one sample, sequenced in a study of blood T cell repertoires in COVID-19. Some clones are missing from TCRdb's copy, which holds only in-frame ones; the method was immunoSEQ multiplex PCR. Among around 7,000 clones, about 88% were seen once, and the ten largest hold approximately 16%. The sample comprised peripheral blood. Receptors were obtained from a human donor in a cohort sampled during active COVID-19.

The gene calls are TRBV20-1 and TRBJ1-6, with D possibly matching TRBD1 (6 bases). The CDR3 extends over 13 amino acids. V lost 3 bases and J 10 bases, leaving 13 bases between the germline ends. Germline-derived CDR1 and CDR2 are DFQATT and SNEGSKA (reference sequence). CDR3 coding DNA: TGCAGTGCTAGTGTCAGGGGTGGATCACCCCTCCACTTT. Encoded protein: CSASVRGGSPLHF.

The rearrangement links TRBV18 to TRBJ1-2, with 8 bases lining up with TRBD1. Germline lookup yields CDR1 KGHSH and CDR2 LQKENI. V dropped 2 bases and J dropped 1; count of bases not matched to a gene: 3. The length of the CDR3 is 15 residues. CDR3 in amino acids: CASSPDRGINYGYTF. The CDR3 DNA reads TGTGCCAGCTCACCAGACAGGGGTATTAACTATGGCTACACCTTC.

The gene calls are TRBV11-2 and TRBJ2-3, with D uncertain. The germline CDR1 and CDR2 sequences are SGHAT and FQNNGV. V dropped 1 base and J dropped 4 bases, with 9 bases sitting between them. The CDR3 extends over 14 amino acids. CDR3 DNA: TGTGCCAGCAGCTTAGCCAGGTCGCCAGATACGCAGTATTTT. Translating gives CASSLARSPDTQYF.

The chain couples TRBV5-4 to TRBJ1-2; 8 bases are shared with TRBD1. The CDR3 runs to 16 residues. Trimming removed 3 bases from V and 8 bases from J; junction bases left unmatched: 15. Germline assignment: CDR1 SGHNT and CDR2 YYREEE (reference sequence). This CDR3 is CASSSGGFRGLRGYTF. The CDR3 bases are TGTGCCAGCAGCTCGGGGGGATTCAGGGGGCTTCGAGGCTACACCTTC.

The chain couples TRBV18 to TRBJ2-5; TRBD1 might be the D (6 bases). V lost 6 bases, J lost 0 bases, and 14 bases lay in between. Looked up from germline, CDR1 is KGHSH and CDR2 is LQKENI. The CDR3 runs to 15 residues. The CDR3 bases are TGTGCCAGCTCCACAAACGAGGGGGACCAAGAGACCCAGTACTTC. Its protein product is CASSTNEGDQETQYF.

This rearrangement joins TRBV3-1 (or the pseudogene TRBV3-2) to TRBJ2-5; the match to TRBD1 covers 8 bases. V shed 4 bases and J 4 bases; nucleotides not matched to a gene: 8. CDR1 is LGHDT and CDR2 is YNNKEL in the germline V gene (reference sequence). The CDR3 is 15 amino acids. The CDR3 loop is CASSLIQGASETQYF. In nucleotides, the CDR3 is TGTGCCAGCAGCCTAATCCAGGGGGCTTCAGAGACCCAGTACTTC.

V gene TRBV6-1 combines with J gene TRBJ1-2; 7 nucleotides align to TRBD1. The V gene end was trimmed by 4 bases and the J gene end by 4 bases; junction bases not matched to a gene: 12. The germline V gene has CDR1 MNHNS and CDR2 SASEGT. The CDR3 is 16 amino acids. In DNA form, the CDR3 reads TGTGCCAGCAGTGCCAACCGGGACAGTTTCGTCTATGGCTACACCTTC. Protein product: CASSANRDSFVYGYTF.

CDR3 region: CASSPSPPVAKYQETQYF. The CDR3 DNA reads as TGTGCCAGCTCACCATCGCCCCCGGTCGCCAAGTACCAAGAGACCCAGTACTTC. The rearrangement links TRBV18 to TRBJ2-5, with D unclear. The V gene lost 2 bases and the J gene lost 0 bases, with 19 bases spanning the gap. Germline loops: CDR1 KGHSH, CDR2 LQKENI. The CDR3 has 18 residues.

The chain couples TRBV3-1 (or the pseudogene TRBV3-2) to TRBJ2-7, with D possibly being TRBD1 (6 bases). The germline V gene has CDR1 LGHDT and CDR2 YNNKEL (reference sequence). Trimming left V 3 bases short and J 5 bases short, with 14 bases between. There are 14 residues in the CDR3. This CDR3 reads CASSQMVRGNEQYF. The DNA of the CDR3 is TGTGCCAGCAGCCAGATGGTCAGGGGCAACGAGCAGTACTTC.

The CDR3 loop is CASSERGGVETQYF. The CDR3 DNA follows: TGTGCCAGCAGTGAACGGGGGGGAGTGGAGACCCAGTACTTC. The chain has TRBV25-1 and TRBJ2-5, with 8 positions matching TRBD2. Unmatched junction bases numbered 4, after V lost 2 bases and J lost 5 bases. Germline V CDR1 and CDR2: MGHDK, SYGVNS. This CDR3 contains 14 residues.

The rearrangement uses TRBV14 and TRBJ2-5; 8 nucleotides agree with TRBD2. J gave up 4 bases and V 0 bases, and 13 bases lay outside the gene matches. The CDR3 totals 18 residues. Germline CDR1 and CDR2: SGHDN and FVKESK. CDR3 sequence: CASSQEPTLAGIIETQYF. Here the CDR3 DNA reads TGTGCCAGCAGCCAAGAACCGACTCTAGCGGGCATAATAGAGACCCAGTACTTC.

The rearrangement uses TRBV2 and TRBJ1-6; the D gene is possibly TRBD1 (6 bases). V was pared by 1 base and J by 10 bases, with 11 bases between. The CDR3 runs 14 residues. Germline V gives CDR1 SNHLY, CDR2 FYNNEI. CDR3 loop: CASSEGQGWSPLHF. CDR3 sequence (DNA): TGTGCCAGCAGTGAAGGGCAGGGGTGGTCACCCCTCCACTTT.

The chain joins TRBV11-2 to TRBJ2-5; the D gene is possibly TRBD2 (5 bases). The CDR3 loop spans 14 amino acids. V was cut by 4 bases and J by 2 bases, with 11 bases left in between. Germline V lookup: CDR1 SGHAT, CDR2 FQNNGV. CDR3 sequence: CASSYRGRQETQYF. The CDR3 DNA reads as TGTGCCAGCAGCTATCGGGGTAGGCAAGAGACCCAGTACTTC.

The chain uses TRBV6-1 and TRBJ2-1, with D possibly matching TRBD2 (5 bases). The CDR3 consists of 16 residues. Per germline, CDR1 MNHNS and CDR2 SASEGT. V dropped 2 bases and J dropped 0 bases, with 11 bases sitting between them. Here the CDR3 reads CASSESMGSSYNEQFF. The CDR3 DNA reads as TGTGCCAGCAGTGAATCGATGGGGAGCTCCTACAATGAGCAGTTCTTC.

The chain couples TRBV9 to TRBJ2-5, with 10 bases identical to TRBD2. Trimming cost V 4 bases and J 1 base; bases outside gene matches: 7. CDR3 size: 16 residues. CDR1 and CDR2 from the germline V gene are SGDLS and YYNGEE. CDR3 amino acids: CASSLGLAEGQETQYF. In nucleotides, the CDR3 is TGTGCCAGCAGCCTAGGACTAGCGGAGGGCCAAGAGACCCAGTACTTC.

This clone came up a few times. The chain carries TRBV7-8 and TRBJ2-7, with a possible D match to TRBD2 (5 bases). Germline CDR1 and CDR2: SGHVS and FQNEAQ. V was clipped by 6 bases and J by 3 bases, with 15 bases between them. The CDR3 length is 14 residues. CDR3 sequence: CASSTGTVGYEQYF. DNA of the CDR3: TGTGCCAGCAGTACGGGAACAGTAGGCTACGAGCAGTACTTC.

The chain recombines TRBV18 with TRBJ2-7; maybe TRBD1 (6 bases). Trimming took 3 bases from V and 1 from J, leaving 16 bases between them. Germline V CDR1 and CDR2: KGHSH, LQKENI. This CDR3 is 16 amino acids long. The DNA of the CDR3 is TGTGCCAGCTCACCCCAGGGGACCTCCGTATCCTACGAGCAGTACTTC. Its protein product is CASSPQGTSVSYEQYF.

The rearrangement links TRBV7-9 to TRBJ1-3, with 8 bases matching TRBD1. The CDR3 loop spans 19 amino acids. With 5 bases clipped from V and 0 bases from J, the junction kept 15 bases outside the gene matches. CDR1 is SEHNR, CDR2 FQNEAQ, per germline (reference sequence). The CDR3 DNA follows: TGTGCCAGCAGCAAATTCACAGGGGGTATTCCTGGCTCTGGAAACACCATATATTTT. This codes for CASSKFTGGIPGSGNTIYF.

This clone was recorded once. This sequence joins TRBV12-3 or TRBV12-4 and TRBJ2-7; D gene unclear. Trimming removed 1 base from V and 4 bases from J, with 8 bases in between. This CDR3 contains 13 residues. The CDR3, as DNA: TGTGCCAGCAGTTTAGACAGTACTTACGAGCAGTACTTC. Protein: CASSLDSTYEQYF.

The chain recombines TRBV2 with TRBJ2-3; the match to TRBD2 covers 9 bases. From germline, CDR1 is SNHLY and CDR2 FYNNEI. The CDR3 extends over 15 amino acids. With 6 bases clipped from V and 2 bases from J, the junction kept 6 bases outside the gene matches. DNA of the CDR3: TGTGCCAGCAGCCTAGCGGGATTCAACACAGATACGCAGTATTTT. Its protein product is CASSLAGFNTDTQYF.

The V gene is TRBV5-8, the J gene TRBJ1-5; D call uncertain. Trimming pared 1 base from V and 3 bases from J, leaving 5 bases between. The germline V gene has CDR1 SGHTS and CDR2 YDEGEE. CDR3 length equals 13 residues. CDR3 nucleotide sequence: TGTGCCAGCAGCTTGACACCCAATCAGCCCCAGCATTTT. Amino acids: CASSLTPNQPQHF.

The chain joins TRBV3-1 (or the pseudogene TRBV3-2) to TRBJ1-2; 9 bases fit TRBD1. The CDR3 extends over 15 amino acids. The junction had 5 bases not matched to a gene; V was cut back by 4 bases and J by 2 bases. Looked up from germline, CDR1 is LGHDT and CDR2 is YNNKEL (reference sequence). The chain's CDR3 is CASSPGTGKNYGYTF. The CDR3 DNA follows: TGTGCCAGCAGCCCGGGGACAGGGAAGAACTATGGCTACACCTTC.

The V call is TRBV4-3, the J call TRBJ2-1; tentative D call: TRBD2 (6 bases). The CDR3 totals 19 residues. CDR1 LGHNA and CDR2 YSLEER come from the germline V gene. Trimming took off 1 base at V and 0 bases at J, with 19 bases between the two ends. The CDR3 reads CASSQGIVSGLPSYNEQFF. The DNA of the CDR3 is TGCGCCAGCAGCCAAGGGATCGTCAGCGGGCTGCCCTCCTACAATGAGCAGTTCTTC.

J is TRBJ1-3 and V is TRBV5-1, with D tentatively TRBD1 (5 bases). From germline, CDR1 is SGHRS and CDR2 YFSETQ. The length of the CDR3 is 16 residues. The V end lost 4 bases, the J end lost 2 bases, and 16 bases lay between the germline ends. The CDR3 loop reads CASSADQGGPGNTIYF. The CDR3 DNA reads as TGCGCCAGCAGCGCGGACCAGGGAGGGCCTGGAAACACCATATATTTT. Using reference TRBV5-1 and TRBJ1-3 for the parts outside the CDR3, the full variable domain is KAGVTQTPRYLIKTRGQQVTLSCSPISGHRSVSWYQQTPGQGLQFLFEYFSETQRNKGNFPGRFSGRQFSNSRSEMNVSTLELGDSALYLCASSADQGGPGNTIYFGEGSWLTVV.

The rearrangement links TRBV5-4 to TRBJ1-1, with 8 bases identical to TRBD1. The V gene end was trimmed by 5 bases and the J gene end by 4 bases; junction bases not matched to a gene: 10. The CDR3 sequence is 15 residues long. Germline CDR1 SGHNT, CDR2 YYREEE (reference sequence). The chain's CDR3 is CASSFDRGRSTEAFF. CDR3 nucleotide sequence: TGTGCCAGCAGTTTCGACAGGGGCCGGAGCACTGAAGCTTTCTTT. The complete variable domain, with remaining parts taken from reference TRBV5-4 and TRBJ1-1, reads ETGVTQSPTHLIKTRGQQVTLRCSSQSGHNTVSWYQQALGQGPQFIFQYYREEENGRGNFPPRFSGLQFPNYSSELNVNALELDDSALYLCASSFDRGRSTEAFFGQGTRLTVV.

The CDR3 DNA sequence: TGTGCCAGCAGTTCGGGACTATACAATGAGCAGTTCTTC. Translating it yields CASSSGLYNEQFF. The chain carries TRBV6-2 or TRBV6-3 and TRBJ2-1, with 7 bases fitting TRBD2. J lost 4 bases, V lost 4 bases, and 1 base had no gene match. Germline CDR1 MNHEY, CDR2 SVGEGT. The length of the CDR3 is 13 residues.

The chain employs TRBV9 and TRBJ2-2; a weak D match, TRBD2 (5 bases). This CDR3 is 13 amino acids long. The V end was cut by 0 bases, the J end by 5 bases, with 5 bases between. CDR1 and CDR2 from the germline V gene are SGDLS and YYNGEE. The CDR3 DNA is TGTGCCAGCAGCGTAGCGGGGACCGGGGAGCTGTTTTTT. It yields the protein CASSVAGTGELFF.

This sequence joins TRBV9 and TRBJ2-1, with TRBD1 matching 7 bases. J gave up 5 bases and V 5 bases, and 4 bases lay outside the gene matches. Germline assignment: CDR1 SGDLS and CDR2 YYNGEE. CDR3 length equals 13 residues. The CDR3 here is CASRGRGNNEQFF. CDR3 bases: TGTGCCAGCAGGGGCAGGGGGAACAATGAGCAGTTCTTC.

This clone was observed once. The chain has TRBV18 and TRBJ1-1; D remains unclear. Germline CDR1 is KGHSH and CDR2 is LQKENI. The V end was cut by 3 bases, the J end by 1 base, with 6 bases between. The CDR3 covers 13 residues. CDR3 residues: CASSPSGNTEAFF. As DNA, the CDR3 is TGTGCCAGCTCACCCTCAGGGAACACTGAAGCTTTCTTT.